These 8 T cell receptor beta chains were all obtained from the same sample, sequenced in a study of beta chain features in type 1 diabetes. Expressed TCRB transcripts got sequenced, as all isolated RNA was reverse transcribed. Only in-frame clones appear in the TCRdb table, and some are missing; sequencing was by immunoSEQ multiplex PCR. The table has roughly 300,000 clones, about 15% seen once. Sequencing was carried out using central memory CD4+ T cells from blood. These receptors all stem from a young man in good health.

V gene TRBV5-4 combines with J gene TRBJ1-2, with D perhaps TRBD1 (5 bases). Trimming cost V 0 bases and J 7 bases, with 10 bases left between them. This CDR3 region has 13 residues. Germline V lookup: CDR1 SGHNT, CDR2 YYREEE (reference sequence). The CDR3 nucleotides read TGTGCCAGCAGCTTGGGTCAGGGAGGTGGCTACACCTTC. Translating it yields CASSLGQGGGYTF. Supplemented by reference TRBV5-4 and TRBJ1-2, the full variable domain reads ETGVTQSPTHLIKTRGQQVTLRCSSQSGHNTVSWYQQALGQGPQFIFQYYREEENGRGNFPPRFSGLQFPNYSSELNVNALELDDSALYLCASSLGQGGGYTFGSGTRLTVV.

The rearrangement uses TRBV4-3 and TRBJ2-5, with D possibly TRBD1 on 6 matching bases. The DNA end is more similar to TRBJ2-7, so the J call may be wrong. Germline V CDR1 and CDR2: LGHNA, YSLEER. CDR3 length equals 16 residues. CDR3 loop: CASSQPEEQGAYEQYF. The CDR3 DNA reads as TGCGCCAGCAGCCAACCTGAGGAACAGGGAGCCTACGAGCAGTACTTC.

Here the CDR3 DNA reads TGTGCCAGCTCTACTAGCGGGGCGTACAATGAGCAGTTCTTC. The encoded protein is CASSTSGAYNEQFF. V usage is TRBV18 and J usage is TRBJ2-1, with 10 bases identical to TRBD2. CDR3 size: 14 residues. V was pared by 6 bases and J by 4 bases, with 3 bases of the junction left unmatched. CDR1 is KGHSH and CDR2 is LQKENI in the germline V gene.

The chain employs TRBV29-1 and TRBJ1-1; D uncertain. This CDR3 is built from 13 residues. Germline CDR1 SQVTM, CDR2 ANQGSEA. Trimming stripped 8 bases from V and 2 bases from J, with 15 bases between. The CDR3 coding sequence is TGCAGCTTTTCTGGGCGGGGTAACACTGAAGCTTTCTTT. It codes for CSFSGRGNTEAFF.

This clone has only a few counts. This chain uses TRBV9 with TRBJ1-4, with a tentative D call TRBD1 (6 bases). Germline values: CDR1 SGDLS, CDR2 YYNGEE. The CDR3 sequence is 16 residues long. The V end was cut by 1 base, the J end by 3 bases, with 13 bases between. CDR3 sequence (DNA): TGTGCCAGCAGCGTATCCCCAGGGGCCCCTAATGAAAAACTGTTTTTT. Its protein is CASSVSPGAPNEKLFF.

This clone showed up just a few times. J is TRBJ2-5 and V is TRBV9; D uncertain. The CDR3 covers 13 residues. In germline, CDR1 is SGDLS, CDR2 YYNGEE. V lost 2 bases to trimming and J lost 5 bases, with 10 bases between them. CDR3 loop: CASSVMGDETQYF. The CDR3 DNA sequence: TGTGCCAGCAGCGTTATGGGCGACGAGACCCAGTACTTC. Full variable domain (rest looked up from reference TRBV9 and TRBJ2-5): DSGVTQTPKHLITATGQRVTLRCSPRSGDLSVYWYQQSLDQGLQFLIQYYNGEERAKGNILERFSAQQFPDLHSELNLSSLELGDSALYFCASSVMGDETQYFGPGTRLLVL.

The rearrangement links TRBV7-8 to TRBJ1-5; TRBD1 matches 8 bases. Germline values: CDR1 SGHVS, CDR2 FQNEAQ. There are 14 residues in the CDR3. V lost 9 bases, J lost 4 bases, and 8 bases stayed unmatched. The CDR3, as DNA: TGTGCCAGTGGTCAGGGGGCACAAAATCAGCCCCAGCATTTT. Protein sequence: CASGQGAQNQPQHF.

A few counts support this clone. This chain uses TRBV18 with TRBJ2-5; D is unclear. The end of the DNA is better explained by TRBJ2-7, so the J call may be wrong. The CDR3 is 11 amino acids. Germline CDR1 and CDR2: KGHSH and LQKENI. The CDR3 loop reads CASSLEHEQYF. The CDR3 nucleotides read TGTGCCAGCTCATTGGAGCACGAGCAGTACTTC.